Presented here are 4 T cell receptor beta chains from one specimen sequenced in a study of T cells in Graves' hyperthyroidism and ophthalmopathy. It was RNA transcripts that yielded the amplified TCR beta CDR3 regions. Carried out on the TCR CDR3, a first-round RT-PCR used the HTBI primer set. TCRdb re-derived calls from the multiplex PCR reads in MiXCR, one entry per CDR3 protein. Here the sample spans approximately 300,000 distinct CDR3 sequences, about 18% being singletons. The sample was blood. These receptors all come from a woman aged 60-70 years with Graves' ophthalmopathy.

This clonotype was detected many times. J is TRBJ2-2 and V is TRBV20-1; D unclear. This CDR3 is 10 amino acids long. In germline, CDR1 is DFQATT, CDR2 SNEGSKA (reference sequence). The V end was cut by 7 bases, the J end by 5 bases, with 5 bases between. This CDR3 reads CSVRTGELFF. The CDR3 DNA follows: TGCAGTGTCAGGACCGGGGAGCTGTTTTTT.

This clonotype was detected only a few times. The J gene is TRBJ2-5, the V gene TRBV6-1; D is undetermined. This CDR3 has 15 residues. CDR1 and CDR2 (germline): MNHNS, SASEGT. Trimming removed 6 bases at V and 4 bases at J, with 18 bases between. The CDR3 sequence: CASSQPSGSRETQYF. The CDR3 DNA reads as TGTGCCAGCAGCCAACCTAGTGGTAGCAGAGAGACCCAGTACTTC.

The chain employs TRBV2 and TRBJ1-2; D ambiguous. Trimming shortened V by 4 bases and J by 8 bases, and 14 bases separated the two germline ends. Germline V gene data show CDR1 as SNHLY and CDR2 as FYNNEI. The CDR3 contains 13 residues. CDR3 region: CASSARSLLGYTF. Here the CDR3 DNA reads TGTGCCAGCAGTGCAAGGAGCCTGTTGGGCTACACCTTC.

This clonotype was seen many times. V is TRBV11-2 and J is TRBJ2-5, with TRBD2 identical over 11 bases. Germline V gene data show CDR1 as SGHAT and CDR2 as FQNNGV. V was pared by 4 bases and J by 5 bases, with 3 bases of the junction left unmatched. The CDR3 covers 14 residues. The CDR3 protein is CASSWGLAEETQYF. DNA of the CDR3: TGTGCCAGCAGCTGGGGACTAGCGGAGGAGACCCAGTACTTC.